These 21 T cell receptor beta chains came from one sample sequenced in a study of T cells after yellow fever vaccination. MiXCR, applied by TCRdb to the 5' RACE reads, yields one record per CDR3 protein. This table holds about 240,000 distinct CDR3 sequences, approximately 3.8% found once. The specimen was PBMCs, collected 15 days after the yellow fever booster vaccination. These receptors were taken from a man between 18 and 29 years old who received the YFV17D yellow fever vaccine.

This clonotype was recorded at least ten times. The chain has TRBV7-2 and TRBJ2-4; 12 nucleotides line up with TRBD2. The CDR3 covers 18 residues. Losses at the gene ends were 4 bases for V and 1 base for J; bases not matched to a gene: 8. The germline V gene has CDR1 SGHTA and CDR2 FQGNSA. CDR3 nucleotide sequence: TGTGCCAGCAGCTACGGACTAGCGGGAACACAGGCCAAAAACATTCAGTACTTC. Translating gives CASSYGLAGTQAKNIQYF.

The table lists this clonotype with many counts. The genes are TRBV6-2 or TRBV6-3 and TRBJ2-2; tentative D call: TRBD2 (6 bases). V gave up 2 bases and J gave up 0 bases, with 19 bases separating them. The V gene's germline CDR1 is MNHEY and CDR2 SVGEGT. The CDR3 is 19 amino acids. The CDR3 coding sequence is TGTGCCAGCAGTTACCGCCGACTAGTCCCCATTACGAACACCGGGGAGCTGTTTTTT. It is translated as CASSYRRLVPITNTGELFF.

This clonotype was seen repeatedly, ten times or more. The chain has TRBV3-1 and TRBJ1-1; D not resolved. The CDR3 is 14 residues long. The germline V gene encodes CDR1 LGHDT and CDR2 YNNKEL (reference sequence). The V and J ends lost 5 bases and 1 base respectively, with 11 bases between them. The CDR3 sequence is CASSFWRENTEAFF. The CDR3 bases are TGTGCCAGCAGCTTCTGGAGGGAGAACACTGAAGCTTTCTTT.

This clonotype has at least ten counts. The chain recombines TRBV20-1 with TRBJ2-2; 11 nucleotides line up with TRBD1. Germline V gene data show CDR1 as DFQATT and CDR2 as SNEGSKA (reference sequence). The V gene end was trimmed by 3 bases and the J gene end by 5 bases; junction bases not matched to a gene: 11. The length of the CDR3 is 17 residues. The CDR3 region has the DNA TGCAGTGCTAGGGGCCGGGACAGGGGGACGTCGACCGGGGAGCTGTTTTTT. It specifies CSARGRDRGTSTGELFF.

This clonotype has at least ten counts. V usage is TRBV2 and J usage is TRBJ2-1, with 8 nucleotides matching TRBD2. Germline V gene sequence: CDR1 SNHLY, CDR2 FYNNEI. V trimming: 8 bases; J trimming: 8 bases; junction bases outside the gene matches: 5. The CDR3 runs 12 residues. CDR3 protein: CASLGGVYEQFF. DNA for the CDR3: TGTGCCAGCCTCGGGGGGGTTTATGAGCAGTTCTTC.

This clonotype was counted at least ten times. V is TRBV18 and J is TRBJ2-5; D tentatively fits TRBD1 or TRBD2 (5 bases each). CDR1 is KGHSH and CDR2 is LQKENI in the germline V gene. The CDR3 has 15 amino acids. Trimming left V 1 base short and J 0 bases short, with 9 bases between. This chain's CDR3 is CASSPRGRDQETQYF. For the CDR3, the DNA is TGTGCCAGCTCACCACGGGGACGGGACCAAGAGACCCAGTACTTC.

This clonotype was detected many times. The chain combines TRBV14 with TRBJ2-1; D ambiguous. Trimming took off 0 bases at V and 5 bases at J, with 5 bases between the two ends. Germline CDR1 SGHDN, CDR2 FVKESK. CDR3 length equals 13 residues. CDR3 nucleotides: TGTGCCAGCAGCCAAGATCGGCACAATGAGCAGTTCTTC. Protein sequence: CASSQDRHNEQFF.

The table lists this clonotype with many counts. The CDR3 sequence: CSARDHLKVAGDVYEQYF. The CDR3 region has the DNA TGCAGTGCTAGAGATCATTTGAAGGTTGCAGGGGACGTCTACGAGCAGTACTTC. The rearrangement joins TRBV20-1 to TRBJ2-7; TRBD1 is a possible D gene (6 bases). The CDR3 covers 18 residues. Germline V gene sequence: CDR1 DFQATT, CDR2 SNEGSKA (reference sequence). V lost 0 bases and J lost 3, with 24 bases in between.

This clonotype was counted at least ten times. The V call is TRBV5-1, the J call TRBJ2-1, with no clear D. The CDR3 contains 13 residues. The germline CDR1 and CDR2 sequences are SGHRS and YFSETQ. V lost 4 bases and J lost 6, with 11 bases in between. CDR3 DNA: TGCGCCAGCAGCACCGGAAGCTCCAATGAGCAGTTCTTC. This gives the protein CASSTGSSNEQFF. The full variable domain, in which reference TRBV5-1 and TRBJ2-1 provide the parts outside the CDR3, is KAGVTQTPRYLIKTRGQQVTLSCSPISGHRSVSWYQQTPGQGLQFLFEYFSETQRNKGNFPGRFSGRQFSNSRSEMNVSTLELGDSALYLCASSTGSSNEQFFGPGTRLTVL.

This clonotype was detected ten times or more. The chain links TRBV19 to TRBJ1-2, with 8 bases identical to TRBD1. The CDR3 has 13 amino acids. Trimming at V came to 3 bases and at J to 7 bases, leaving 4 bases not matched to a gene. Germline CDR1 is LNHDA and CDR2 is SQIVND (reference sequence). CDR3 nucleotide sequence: TGTGCCAGTAGTATTTATCAGGGGGCTGGCTACACCTTC. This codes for CASSIYQGAGYTF.

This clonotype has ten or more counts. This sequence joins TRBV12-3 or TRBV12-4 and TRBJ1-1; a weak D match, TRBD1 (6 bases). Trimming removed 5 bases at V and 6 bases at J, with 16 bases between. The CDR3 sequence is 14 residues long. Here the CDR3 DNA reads TGTGCCAGCAGTGACACAGGGTACGGGGCTGAAGCTTTCTTT. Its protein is CASSDTGYGAEAFF.

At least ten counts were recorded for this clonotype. This CDR3 is CASSLKTTYEQYF. The CDR3 DNA reads as TGTGCCAGCAGTTTAAAAACAACCTACGAGCAGTACTTC. The chain joins TRBV27 to TRBJ2-7; D gene ambiguous. Trimming shortened V by 2 bases and J by 2 bases, and 7 bases separated the two germline ends. The CDR3 is made up of 13 amino acids. The germline CDR1 and CDR2 sequences are MNHEY and SMNVEV (reference sequence).

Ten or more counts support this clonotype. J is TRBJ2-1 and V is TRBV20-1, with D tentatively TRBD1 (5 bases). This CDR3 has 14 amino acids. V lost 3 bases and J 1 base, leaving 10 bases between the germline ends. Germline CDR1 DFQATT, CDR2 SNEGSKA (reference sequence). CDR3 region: CSARDTASYNEQFF. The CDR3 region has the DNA TGCAGTGCTAGGGACACCGCTTCCTACAATGAGCAGTTCTTC.

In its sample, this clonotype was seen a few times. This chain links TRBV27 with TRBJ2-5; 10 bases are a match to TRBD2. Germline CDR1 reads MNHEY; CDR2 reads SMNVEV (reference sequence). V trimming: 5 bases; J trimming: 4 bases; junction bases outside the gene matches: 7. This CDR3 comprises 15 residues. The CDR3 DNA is TGTGCCAGCAGTCCCCCCTCTAGCGGGGGAGAGACCCAGTACTTC. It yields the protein CASSPPSSGGETQYF.

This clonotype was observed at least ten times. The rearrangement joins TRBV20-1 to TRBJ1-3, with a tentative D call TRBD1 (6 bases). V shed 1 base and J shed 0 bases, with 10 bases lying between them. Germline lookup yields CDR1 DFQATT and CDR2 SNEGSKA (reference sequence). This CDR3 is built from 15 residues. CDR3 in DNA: TGCAGTGCTAGAGCAGGGGCCGACTCTGGAAACACCATATATTTT. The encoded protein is CSARAGADSGNTIYF.

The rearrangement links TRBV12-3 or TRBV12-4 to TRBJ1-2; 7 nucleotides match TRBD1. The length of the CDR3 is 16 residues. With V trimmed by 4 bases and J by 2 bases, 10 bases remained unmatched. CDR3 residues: CASSYGEGRGNYGYTF. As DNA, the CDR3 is TGTGCCAGCAGTTACGGGGAGGGCAGGGGGAACTATGGCTACACCTTC.

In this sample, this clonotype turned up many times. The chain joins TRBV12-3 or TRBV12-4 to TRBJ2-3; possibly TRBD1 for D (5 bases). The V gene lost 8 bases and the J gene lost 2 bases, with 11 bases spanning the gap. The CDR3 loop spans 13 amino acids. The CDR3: CASGFGATDTQYF. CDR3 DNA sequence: TGTGCCAGCGGATTTGGGGCCACAGATACGCAGTATTTT.

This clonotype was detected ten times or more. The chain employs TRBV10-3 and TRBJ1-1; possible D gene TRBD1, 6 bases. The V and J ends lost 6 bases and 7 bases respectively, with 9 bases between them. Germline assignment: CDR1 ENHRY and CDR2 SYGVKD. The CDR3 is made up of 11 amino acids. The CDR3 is CAIRGHHEAFF. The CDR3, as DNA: TGTGCCATCAGGGGACACCATGAAGCTTTCTTT.

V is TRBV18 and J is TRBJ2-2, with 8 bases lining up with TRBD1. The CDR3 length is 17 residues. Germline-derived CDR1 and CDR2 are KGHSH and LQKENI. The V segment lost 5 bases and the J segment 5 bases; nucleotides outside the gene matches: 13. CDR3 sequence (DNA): TGTGCCAGCTCAGCCGCTCAGGGGGCCTTGAGGACCGGGGAGCTGTTTTTT. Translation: CASSAAQGALRTGELFF.

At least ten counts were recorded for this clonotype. This chain's CDR3 is CASSLALAGYTQYF. The CDR3 DNA reads TGTGCCAGCAGTTTAGCACTAGCGGGGTATACGCAGTATTTT. This sequence joins TRBV12-3 or TRBV12-4 and TRBJ2-3, with TRBD2 identical over 10 bases. J lost 7 bases, V lost 0 bases, and 1 base had no gene match. The CDR3 spans 14 residues.

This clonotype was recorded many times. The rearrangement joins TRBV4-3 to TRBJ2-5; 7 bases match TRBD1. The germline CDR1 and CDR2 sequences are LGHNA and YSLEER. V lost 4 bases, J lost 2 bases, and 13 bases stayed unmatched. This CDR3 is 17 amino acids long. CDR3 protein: CASSREPTGEQQETQYF. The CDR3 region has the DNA TGCGCCAGCAGCCGAGAACCTACAGGGGAACAGCAAGAGACCCAGTACTTC.